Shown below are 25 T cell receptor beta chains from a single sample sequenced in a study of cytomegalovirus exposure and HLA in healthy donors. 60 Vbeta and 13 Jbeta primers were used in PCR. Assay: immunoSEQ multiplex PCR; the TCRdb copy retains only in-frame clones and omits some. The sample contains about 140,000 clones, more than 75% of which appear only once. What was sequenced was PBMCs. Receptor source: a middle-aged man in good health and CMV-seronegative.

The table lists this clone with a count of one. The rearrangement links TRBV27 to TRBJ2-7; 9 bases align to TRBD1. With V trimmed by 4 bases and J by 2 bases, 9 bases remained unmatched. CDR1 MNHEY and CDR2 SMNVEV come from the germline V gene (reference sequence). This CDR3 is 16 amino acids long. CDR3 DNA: TGTGCCAGCAGTTCTCCCCGGGACAGGGAGACCTACGAGCAGTACTTC. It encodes CASSSPRDRETYEQYF.

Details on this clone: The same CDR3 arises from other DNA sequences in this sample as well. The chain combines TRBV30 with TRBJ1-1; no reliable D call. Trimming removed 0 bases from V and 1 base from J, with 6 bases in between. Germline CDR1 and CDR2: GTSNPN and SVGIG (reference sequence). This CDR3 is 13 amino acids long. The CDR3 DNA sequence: TGTGCCTGGAGTGTGGGAGGGAACACTGAAGCTTTCTTT. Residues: CAWSVGGNTEAFF.

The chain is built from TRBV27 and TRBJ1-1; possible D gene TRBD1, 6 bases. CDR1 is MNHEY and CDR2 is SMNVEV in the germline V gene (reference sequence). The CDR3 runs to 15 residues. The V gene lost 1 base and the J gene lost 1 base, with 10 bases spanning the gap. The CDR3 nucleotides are TGTGCCAGCAGTTTATTAGGCAGGGGGAACACTGAAGCTTTCTTT. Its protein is CASSLLGRGNTEAFF.

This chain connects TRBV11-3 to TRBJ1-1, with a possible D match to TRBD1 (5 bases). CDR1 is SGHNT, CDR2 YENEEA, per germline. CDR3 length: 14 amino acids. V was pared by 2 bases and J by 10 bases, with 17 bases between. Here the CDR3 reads CASSLSSPGGGAFF. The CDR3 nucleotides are TGTGCCAGCAGCTTATCTTCCCCGGGGGGAGGAGCTTTCTTT. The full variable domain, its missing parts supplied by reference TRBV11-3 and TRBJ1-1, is EAGVVQSPRYKIIEKKQPVAFWCNPISGHNTLYWYLQNLGQGPELLIRYENEEAVDDSQLPKDRFSAERLKGVDSTLKIQPAELGDSAVYLCASSLSSPGGGAFFGQGTRLTVV.

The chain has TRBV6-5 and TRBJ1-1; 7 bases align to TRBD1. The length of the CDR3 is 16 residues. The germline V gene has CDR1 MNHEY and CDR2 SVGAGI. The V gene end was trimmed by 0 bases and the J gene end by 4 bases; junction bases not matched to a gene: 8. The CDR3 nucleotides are TGTGCCAGCAGTTACTCTACAGGGGCCGGGGCCACTGAAGCTTTCTTT. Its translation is CASSYSTGAGATEAFF.

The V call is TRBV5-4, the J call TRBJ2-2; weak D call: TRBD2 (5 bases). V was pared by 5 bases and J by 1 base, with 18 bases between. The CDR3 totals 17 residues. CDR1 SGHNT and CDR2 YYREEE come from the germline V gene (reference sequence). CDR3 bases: TGTGCCAGCAGTTCTGACTCCGGGGTAAGGAACACCGGGGAGCTGTTTTTT. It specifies CASSSDSGVRNTGELFF.

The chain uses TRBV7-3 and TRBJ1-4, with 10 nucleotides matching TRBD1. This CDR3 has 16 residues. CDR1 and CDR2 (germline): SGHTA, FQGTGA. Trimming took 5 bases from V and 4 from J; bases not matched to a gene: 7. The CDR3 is CASSEGTGAINEKLFF. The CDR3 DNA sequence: TGTGCCAGCAGCGAGGGGACAGGGGCAATTAATGAAAAACTGTTTTTT.

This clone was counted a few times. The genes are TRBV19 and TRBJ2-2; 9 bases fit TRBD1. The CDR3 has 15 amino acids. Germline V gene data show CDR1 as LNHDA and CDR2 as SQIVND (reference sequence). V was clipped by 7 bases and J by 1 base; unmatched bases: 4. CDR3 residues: CASMGTGLNTGELFF. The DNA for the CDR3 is TGTGCCAGTATGGGGACAGGGCTGAACACCGGGGAGCTGTTTTTT.

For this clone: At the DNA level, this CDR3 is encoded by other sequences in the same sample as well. The CDR3 DNA sequence: TGTGCCAGCAGCTTGGAGGGGCGGAATGAGCAGTTCTTC. Its translation is CASSLEGRNEQFF. This rearrangement joins TRBV7-8 to TRBJ2-1; the D gene is possibly TRBD2 (6 bases). CDR1 and CDR2 from the germline V gene are SGHVS and FQNEAQ. Trimming left V 3 bases short and J 7 bases short, with 10 bases between. This CDR3 has 13 amino acids.

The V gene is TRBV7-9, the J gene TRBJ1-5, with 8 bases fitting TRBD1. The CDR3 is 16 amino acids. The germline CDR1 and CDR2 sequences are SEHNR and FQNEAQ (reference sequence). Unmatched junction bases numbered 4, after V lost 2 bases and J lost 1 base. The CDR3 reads CASSLWQGASNQPQHF. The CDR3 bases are TGTGCCAGCAGCTTATGGCAGGGGGCGAGCAATCAGCCCCAGCATTTT.

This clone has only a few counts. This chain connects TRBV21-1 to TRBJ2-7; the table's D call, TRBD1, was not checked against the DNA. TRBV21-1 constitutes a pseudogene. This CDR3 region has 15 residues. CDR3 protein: CASSKARGPSYEQYF. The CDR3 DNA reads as TGTGCCAGCAGCAAAGCAAGGGGGCCAAGTTACGAGCAGTACTTC.

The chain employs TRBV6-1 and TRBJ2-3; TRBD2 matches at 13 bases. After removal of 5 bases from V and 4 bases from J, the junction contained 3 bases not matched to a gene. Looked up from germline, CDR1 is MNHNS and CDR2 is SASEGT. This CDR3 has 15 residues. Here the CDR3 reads CASSRTSGSADTQYF. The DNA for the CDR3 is TGTGCCAGCAGTAGGACTAGCGGGAGTGCAGATACGCAGTATTTT.

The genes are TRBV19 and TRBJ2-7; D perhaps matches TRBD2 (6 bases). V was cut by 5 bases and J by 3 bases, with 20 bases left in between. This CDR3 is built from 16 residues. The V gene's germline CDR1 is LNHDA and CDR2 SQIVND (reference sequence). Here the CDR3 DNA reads TGTGCCAGTAGTTACAACCGCGGGACTCCCTTCTACGAGCAGTACTTC. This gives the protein CASSYNRGTPFYEQYF. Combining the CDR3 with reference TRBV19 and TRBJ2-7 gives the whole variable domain DGGITQSPKYLFRKEGQNVTLSCEQNLNHDAMYWYRQDPGQGLRLIYYSQIVNDFQKGDIAEGYSVSREKKESFPLTVTSAQKNPTAFYLCASSYNRGTPFYEQYFGPGTRLTVT.

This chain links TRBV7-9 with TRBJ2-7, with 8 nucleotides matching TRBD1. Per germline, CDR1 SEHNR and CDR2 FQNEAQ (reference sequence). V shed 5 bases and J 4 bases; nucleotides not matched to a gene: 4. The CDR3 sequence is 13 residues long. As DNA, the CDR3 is TGTGCCAGCAGCGACAGGGGATTATACGAGCAGTACTTC. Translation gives CASSDRGLYEQYF.

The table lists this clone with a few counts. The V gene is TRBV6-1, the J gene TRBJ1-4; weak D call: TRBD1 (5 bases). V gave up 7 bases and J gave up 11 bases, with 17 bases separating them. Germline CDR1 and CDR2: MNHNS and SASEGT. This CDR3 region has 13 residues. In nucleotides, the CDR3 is TGTGCCAGCAACCGAATAGGGGTTGGGAAACTGTTTTTT. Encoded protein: CASNRIGVGKLFF.

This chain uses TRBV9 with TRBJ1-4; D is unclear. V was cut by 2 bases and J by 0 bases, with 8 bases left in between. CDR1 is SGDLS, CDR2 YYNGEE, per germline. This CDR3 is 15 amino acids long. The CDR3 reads CASSVSPTTNEKLFF. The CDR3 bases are TGTGCCAGCAGCGTTTCCCCAACAACTAATGAAAAACTGTTTTTT.

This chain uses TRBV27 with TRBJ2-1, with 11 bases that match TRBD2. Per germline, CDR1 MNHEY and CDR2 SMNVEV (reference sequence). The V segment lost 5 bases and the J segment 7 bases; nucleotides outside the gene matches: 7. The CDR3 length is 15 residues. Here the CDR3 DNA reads TGTGCCAGCAGTCCCCGACTAGCGGGAAGAAATGAGCAGTTCTTC. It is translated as CASSPRLAGRNEQFF.

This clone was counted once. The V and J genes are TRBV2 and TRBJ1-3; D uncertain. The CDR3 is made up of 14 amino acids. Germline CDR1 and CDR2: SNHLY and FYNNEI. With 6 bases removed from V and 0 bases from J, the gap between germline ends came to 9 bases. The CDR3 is CASSGGSSGNTIYF. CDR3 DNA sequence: TGTGCCAGCAGCGGAGGGAGCTCTGGAAACACCATATATTTT.

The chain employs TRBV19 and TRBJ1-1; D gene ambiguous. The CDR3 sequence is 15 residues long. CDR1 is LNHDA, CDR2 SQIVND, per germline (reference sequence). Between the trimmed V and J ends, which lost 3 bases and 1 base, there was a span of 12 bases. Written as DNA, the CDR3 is TGTGCCAGTAGTATGATCGAGGCGGGGAACACTGAAGCTTTCTTT. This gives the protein CASSMIEAGNTEAFF.

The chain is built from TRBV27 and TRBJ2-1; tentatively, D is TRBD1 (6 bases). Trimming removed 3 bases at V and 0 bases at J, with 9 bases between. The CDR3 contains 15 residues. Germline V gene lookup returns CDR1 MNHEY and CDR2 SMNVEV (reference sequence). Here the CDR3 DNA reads TGTGCCAGCAGTTTGGACAGATTCTCCTACAATGAGCAGTTCTTC. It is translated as CASSLDRFSYNEQFF.

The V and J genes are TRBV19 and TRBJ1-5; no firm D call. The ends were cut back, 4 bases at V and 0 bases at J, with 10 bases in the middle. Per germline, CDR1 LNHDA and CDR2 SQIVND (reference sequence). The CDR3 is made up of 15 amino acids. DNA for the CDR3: TGTGCCAGTAGTAAAGCAGGATCTAGCAATCAGCCCCAGCATTTT. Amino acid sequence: CASSKAGSSNQPQHF.

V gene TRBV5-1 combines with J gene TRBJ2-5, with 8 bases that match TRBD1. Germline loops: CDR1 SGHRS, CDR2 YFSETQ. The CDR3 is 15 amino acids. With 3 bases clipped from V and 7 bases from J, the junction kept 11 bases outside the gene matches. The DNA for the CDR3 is TGCGCCAGCAGCTCGTTTCAGGGGGCGTCGGGGACCCAGTACTTC. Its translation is CASSSFQGASGTQYF. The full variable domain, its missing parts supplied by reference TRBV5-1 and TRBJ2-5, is KAGVTQTPRYLIKTRGQQVTLSCSPISGHRSVSWYQQTPGQGLQFLFEYFSETQRNKGNFPGRFSGRQFSNSRSEMNVSTLELGDSALYLCASSSFQGASGTQYFGPGTRLLVL.

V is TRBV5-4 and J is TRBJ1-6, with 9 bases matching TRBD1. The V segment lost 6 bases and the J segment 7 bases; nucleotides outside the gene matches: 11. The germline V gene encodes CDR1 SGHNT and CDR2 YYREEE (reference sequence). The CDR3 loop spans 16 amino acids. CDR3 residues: CASTSSDRGWNSPLHF. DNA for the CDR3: TGTGCCAGCACCTCTTCGGACAGGGGCTGGAATTCACCCCTCCACTTT.

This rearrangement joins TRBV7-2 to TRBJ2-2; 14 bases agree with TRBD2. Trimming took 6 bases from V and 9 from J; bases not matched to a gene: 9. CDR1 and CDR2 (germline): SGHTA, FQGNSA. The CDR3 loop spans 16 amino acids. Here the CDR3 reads CASRTTSGGANWELFF. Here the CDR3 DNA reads TGTGCCAGCAGAACGACTAGCGGGGGGGCCAACTGGGAGCTGTTTTTT. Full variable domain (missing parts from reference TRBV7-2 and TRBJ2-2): GAGVSQSPSNKVTEKGKDVELRCDPISGHTALYWYRQSLGQGLEFLIYFQGNSAPDKSGLPSDRFSAERTGGSVSTLTIQRTQQEDSAVYLCASRTTSGGANWELFFGEGSRLTVL.

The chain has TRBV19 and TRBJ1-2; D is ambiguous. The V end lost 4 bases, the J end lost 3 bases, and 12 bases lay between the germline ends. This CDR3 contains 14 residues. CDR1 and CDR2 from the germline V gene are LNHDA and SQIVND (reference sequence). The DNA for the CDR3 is TGTGCCAGTAGTACCCCCGGGAGGGACTATGGCTACACCTTC. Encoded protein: CASSTPGRDYGYTF.